One sample yielded the 25 T cell receptor beta chains listed below, sequenced in a study of shared clonotypes between healthy human individuals. Generated by immunoSEQ multiplex PCR, the TCRdb table keeps only in-frame clones and is missing some. Here the sample spans roughly 1,000,000 clones, approximately 78% being singletons. Sequences were obtained from memory CD4+ T cells from PBMCs. Described subset: CD45RA-negative fraction. The source is a man between 18 and 29 years old in good health. Some clones in this sample may be carry-over from other donors' samples.

This clone was found many times. CDR3 in amino acids: CASSLSEAATWNGYTF. The CDR3, as DNA: TGTGCCAGCAGTTTATCCGAAGCGGCAACATGGAATGGCTACACCTTC. The chain couples TRBV27 to TRBJ1-2, with D unclear. V gave up 0 bases and J gave up 6 bases, with 17 bases separating them. Looked up from germline, CDR1 is MNHEY and CDR2 is SMNVEV (reference sequence). This CDR3 has 16 amino acids.

This chain joins TRBV18 and TRBJ2-5; D may be TRBD2 (5 bases). This CDR3 is 13 amino acids long. The V gene lost 4 bases and the J gene lost 5 bases, with 11 bases spanning the gap. Germline V gene sequence: CDR1 KGHSH, CDR2 LQKENI. The CDR3: CASSRGRRETQYF. The CDR3 DNA reads as TGTGCCAGCTCACGCGGGCGGAGGGAGACCCAGTACTTC.

The rearrangement links TRBV28 to TRBJ2-7; D is undetermined. Trimming stripped 7 bases from V and 6 bases from J, with 25 bases between. Germline V gene data show CDR1 as MDHEN and CDR2 as SYDVKM. The CDR3 totals 16 residues. For the CDR3, the DNA is TGTGCCAGCACCACGGCCCGTCAAACATTCGTAGGCGAGCAGTACTTC. Its protein is CASTTARQTFVGEQYF.

Note on this clone: A read error may be the cause here, since a much bigger clone is one base away. The sample has other DNA sequences that encode this CDR3 too. This chain links TRBV28 with TRBJ1-4; D might be TRBD1 (5 bases). CDR3 length equals 15 residues. Between the trimmed V and J ends, which lost 2 bases and 0 bases, there was a span of 7 bases. CDR1 is MDHEN, CDR2 SYDVKM, per germline. CDR3 in DNA: TGTGCCAGCAGTTTACAGGGTGCAACTAATGAAAAACTGTTTTTT. It codes for CASSLQGATNEKLFF.

V usage is TRBV7-2 and J usage is TRBJ1-2; TRBD1 aligns across 8 bases. Germline assignment: CDR1 SGHTA and CDR2 FQGNSA. This CDR3 comprises 13 residues. The J segment lost 8 bases and the V segment lost 5 bases, leaving 7 bases of the junction unmatched. CDR3 amino acids: CASSRRTGSGYTF. As DNA, the CDR3 is TGTGCCAGCAGCCGACGGACAGGGTCGGGCTACACCTTC.

This chain joins TRBV19 and TRBJ1-2; 7 nucleotides match TRBD1. From germline, CDR1 is LNHDA and CDR2 SQIVND (reference sequence). This CDR3 contains 17 residues. V lost 6 bases, J lost 1 base, and 14 bases stayed unmatched. Here the CDR3 DNA reads TGTGCCAGTAGGGGCATTCCGACAGGGAGAATTAACTATGGCTACACCTTC. Amino acids: CASRGIPTGRINYGYTF.

V usage is TRBV27 and J usage is TRBJ1-4, with TRBD1 identical over 7 bases. With V trimmed by 6 bases and J by 7 bases, 8 bases remained unmatched. Germline V gene sequence: CDR1 MNHEY, CDR2 SMNVEV (reference sequence). This CDR3 contains 14 residues. The CDR3 reads CASRTQGWGEKLFF. The CDR3 coding sequence is TGTGCCAGCAGGACACAGGGGTGGGGTGAAAAACTGTTTTTT.

The chain carries TRBV6-1 and TRBJ2-2, with TRBD2 as a possible D gene (6 bases). V lost 1 base and J lost 5, with 11 bases in between. The CDR3 has 15 residues. Germline CDR1 reads MNHNS; CDR2 reads SASEGT. CDR3 protein: CASSEGGGFTGELFF. Written as DNA, the CDR3 is TGTGCCAGCAGTGAAGGTGGGGGGTTTACCGGGGAGCTGTTTTTT.

The CDR3 DNA is TGTGCCAGCAGCCCTGGACAGGGGGACCAGCCCCAGCATTTT. It yields the protein CASSPGQGDQPQHF. The chain employs TRBV7-2 and TRBJ1-5, with 10 bases identical to TRBD1. This CDR3 has 14 amino acids. Germline loops: CDR1 SGHTA, CDR2 FQGNSA. The J segment lost 7 bases and the V segment lost 5 bases, leaving 5 bases of the junction unmatched.

This clone came up many times. This sample includes further DNA sequences coding for the same CDR3. The gene calls are TRBV7-2 and TRBJ1-1; maybe TRBD1 (6 bases). The CDR3 extends over 13 amino acids. With 5 bases removed from V and 3 bases from J, the gap between germline ends came to 10 bases. CDR1 and CDR2 (germline): SGHTA, FQGNSA. CDR3 sequence reads: CASSLDRHTEAFF. The CDR3 nucleotides are TGTGCCAGCAGCCTAGACAGGCACACTGAAGCTTTCTTT.

Here the CDR3 reads CASSGQGSETQYF. DNA for the CDR3: TGTGCCAGCAGTGGACAGGGATCGGAGACCCAGTACTTC. V usage is TRBV7-9 and J usage is TRBJ2-5; 8 bases line up with TRBD1. With 6 bases clipped from V and 5 bases from J, the junction kept 5 bases outside the gene matches. Per the germline V gene, CDR1 is SEHNR and CDR2 is FQNEAQ (reference sequence). The CDR3 is 13 residues long.

This clone was observed at least ten times. The chain links TRBV6-5 to TRBJ2-7; TRBD1 agrees at 8 bases. With V trimmed by 3 bases and J by 1 base, 5 bases remained unmatched. Germline values: CDR1 MNHEY, CDR2 SVGAGI. The CDR3 extends over 15 amino acids. CDR3 residues: CASSYGRTGSYEQYF. The CDR3 nucleotides are TGTGCCAGCAGTTATGGTCGGACAGGGTCCTACGAGCAGTACTTC.

The V and J genes are TRBV7-6 and TRBJ2-3; 10 nucleotides line up with TRBD2. CDR1 and CDR2 (germline): SGHVS, FNYEAQ. V lost 6 bases and J lost 5; bases outside the gene matches: 5. The CDR3 loop spans 14 amino acids. The CDR3: CASRPAGGRDTQYF. In DNA form, the CDR3 reads TGTGCCAGCAGGCCAGCGGGAGGGAGAGATACGCAGTATTTT.

This chain connects TRBV5-1 to TRBJ2-2; possibly TRBD1 for D (5 bases). This CDR3 region has 11 residues. Germline values: CDR1 SGHRS, CDR2 YFSETQ. V dropped 7 bases and J dropped 7 bases, with 8 bases sitting between them. In DNA, the CDR3 is TGCGCCAGCCTCAGGGACGGGGAGCTGTTTTTT. This sequence encodes CASLRDGELFF.

V gene TRBV29-1 combines with J gene TRBJ2-5, with 7 positions matching TRBD1. The DNA end favors TRBJ2-7, so the J call may be wrong. The CDR3 contains 14 residues. The germline gives CDR1 SQVTM, CDR2 ANQGSEA. The CDR3 DNA reads as TGCAGCGTTGTTCTGACAGGGTCATCCTACGAGCAGTACTTC. Residues: CSVVLTGSSYEQYF.

This rearrangement joins TRBV4-1 to TRBJ2-3; 12 nucleotides align to TRBD2. The V and J ends lost 1 base and 6 bases, in that order; junction bases with no gene match: 2. Germline loops: CDR1 MGHRA, CDR2 YSYEKL. This CDR3 contains 15 residues. The CDR3 region is CASSQASGRADTQYF. In DNA, the CDR3 is TGCGCCAGCAGCCAAGCTAGCGGGAGGGCGGATACGCAGTATTTT.

The sample holds a few counts of this clone. The chain combines TRBV27 with TRBJ1-2, with no clear D. In germline, CDR1 is MNHEY, CDR2 SMNVEV (reference sequence). The CDR3 consists of 13 residues. Between the trimmed V and J ends, which lost 3 bases and 7 bases, there was a span of 12 bases. The DNA for the CDR3 is TGTGCCAGCAGTTTGGGTCCCTGGGGTGGCTACACCTTC. Amino acid sequence: CASSLGPWGGYTF.

The chain joins TRBV4-1 to TRBJ2-5; D assignment may be TRBD1 or TRBD2 (5 bases each). The V gene lost 0 bases and the J gene lost 2 bases, with 13 bases spanning the gap. The length of the CDR3 is 16 residues. Germline values: CDR1 MGHRA, CDR2 YSYEKL. The CDR3 coding sequence is TGCGCCAGCAGCCAAGAGATCAGGGCGGGTCAAGAGACCCAGTACTTC. Translated: CASSQEIRAGQETQYF.

This chain connects TRBV5-1 to TRBJ2-5; a possible D gene is TRBD1 (6 bases). V lost 0 bases, J lost 5 bases, and 14 bases lay in between. The CDR3 is made up of 15 amino acids. Germline loops: CDR1 SGHRS, CDR2 YFSETQ. The CDR3 spells CASSLEGRGAETQYF. The CDR3, as DNA: TGCGCCAGCAGCTTGGAGGGCAGGGGTGCGGAGACCCAGTACTTC.

The chain combines TRBV7-9 with TRBJ2-7; D is perhaps TRBD1 (5 bases). V gave up 1 base and J gave up 1 base, with 20 bases separating them. CDR1 and CDR2 from the germline V gene are SEHNR and FQNEAQ (reference sequence). The CDR3 totals 18 residues. The CDR3 loop reads CASSLGSGNRRRSYEQYF. CDR3 nucleotides: TGTGCCAGCAGCTTAGGCAGTGGGAACAGGCGACGTTCCTACGAGCAGTACTTC.

V is TRBV2 and J is TRBJ2-3, with D possibly being TRBD2 (7 bases). Per the germline V gene, CDR1 is SNHLY and CDR2 is FYNNEI. Trimming took off 8 bases at V and 3 bases at J, with 12 bases between the two ends. The CDR3 consists of 13 residues. The CDR3 loop is CASGGRGTDTQYF. For the CDR3, the DNA is TGTGCCAGCGGGGGGCGGGGGACAGATACGCAGTATTTT.

Details on this clone: This same CDR3 is encoded by further DNA sequences in the sample. The J gene is TRBJ1-5, the V gene TRBV7-2; D may be TRBD1 (5 bases). CDR3 length equals 13 residues. V was trimmed by 5 bases and J by 5 bases, leaving 10 bases between them. Germline CDR1 reads SGHTA; CDR2 reads FQGNSA. CDR3 nucleotide sequence: TGTGCCAGCAGCCCCGACAGATATCAGCCCCAGCATTTT. It translates to CASSPDRYQPQHF.

This clone was observed a few times. The J gene is TRBJ1-5, the V gene TRBV12-5; no firm D call. Trimming took off 2 bases at V and 4 bases at J, with 6 bases between the two ends. This CDR3 has 13 amino acids. Germline assignment: CDR1 LGHNT and CDR2 FRNRAP. The CDR3 sequence: CASGLTENQPQHF. DNA for the CDR3: TGTGCTAGTGGTTTGACGGAGAATCAGCCCCAGCATTTT.

This sequence joins TRBV27 and TRBJ2-5; perhaps D is TRBD1 or TRBD2 (6 bases each). This CDR3 spans 13 amino acids. The V gene's germline CDR1 is MNHEY and CDR2 SMNVEV (reference sequence). The germline V and J ends were trimmed by 5 bases and 6 bases, with 13 bases remaining between them. In DNA, the CDR3 is TGTGCCAGCAGTCTAGGGGGGAGGCAGACCCAGTACTTC. It translates to CASSLGGRQTQYF.

This rearrangement joins TRBV5-1 to TRBJ2-3; D possibly corresponds to TRBD1 (5 bases). Trimming took off 2 bases at V and 3 bases at J, with 13 bases between the two ends. This CDR3 comprises 15 residues. Germline V gene lookup returns CDR1 SGHRS and CDR2 YFSETQ. The CDR3 region has the DNA TGCGCCAGCAGCTTTACCGGCAGGGAAACAGATACGCAGTATTTT. Translated, it gives CASSFTGRETDTQYF.